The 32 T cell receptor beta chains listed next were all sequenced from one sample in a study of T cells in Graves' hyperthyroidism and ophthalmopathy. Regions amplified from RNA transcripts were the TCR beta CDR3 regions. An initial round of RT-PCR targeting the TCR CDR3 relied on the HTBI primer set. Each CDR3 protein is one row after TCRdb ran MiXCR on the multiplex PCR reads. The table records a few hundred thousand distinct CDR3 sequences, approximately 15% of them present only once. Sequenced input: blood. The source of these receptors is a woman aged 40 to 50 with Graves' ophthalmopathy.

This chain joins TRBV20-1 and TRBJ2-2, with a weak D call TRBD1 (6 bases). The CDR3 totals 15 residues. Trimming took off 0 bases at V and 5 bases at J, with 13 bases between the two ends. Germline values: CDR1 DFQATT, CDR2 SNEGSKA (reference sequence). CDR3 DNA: TGCAGTGCTAGAGATGGGGGCTTGGAGACCGGGGAGCTGTTTTTT. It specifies CSARDGGLETGELFF.

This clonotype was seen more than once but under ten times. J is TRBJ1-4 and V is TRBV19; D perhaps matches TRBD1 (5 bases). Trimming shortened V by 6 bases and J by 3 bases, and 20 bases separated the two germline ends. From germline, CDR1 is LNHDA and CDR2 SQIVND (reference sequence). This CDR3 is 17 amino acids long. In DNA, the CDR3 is TGTGCCAGTAGGGCAACCGGGACCGCTAGAGCTAATGAAAAACTGTTTTTT. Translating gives CASRATGTARANEKLFF.

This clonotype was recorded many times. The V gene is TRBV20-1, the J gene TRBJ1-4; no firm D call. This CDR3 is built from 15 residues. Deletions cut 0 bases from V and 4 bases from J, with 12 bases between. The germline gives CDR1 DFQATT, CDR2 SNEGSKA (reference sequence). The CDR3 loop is CSARDPRTDNEKLFF. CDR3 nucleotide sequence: TGCAGTGCTAGAGATCCTCGTACGGATAATGAAAAACTGTTTTTT.

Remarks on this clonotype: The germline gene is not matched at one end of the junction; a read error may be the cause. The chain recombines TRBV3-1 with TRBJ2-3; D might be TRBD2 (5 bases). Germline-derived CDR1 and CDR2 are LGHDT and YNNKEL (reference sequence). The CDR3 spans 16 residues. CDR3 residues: CASSPQWGASTDMQYF. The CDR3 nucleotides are TGTGCCAGCAGCCCACAGTGGGGAGCTAGCACAGATATGCAGTATTTT.

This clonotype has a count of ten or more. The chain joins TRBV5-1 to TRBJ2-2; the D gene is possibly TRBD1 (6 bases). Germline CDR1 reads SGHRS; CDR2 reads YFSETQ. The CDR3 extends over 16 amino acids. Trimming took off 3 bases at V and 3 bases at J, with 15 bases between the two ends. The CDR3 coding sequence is TGCGCCAGCAGCTCGGGACGTACAGGGTACACCGGGGAGCTGTTTTTT. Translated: CASSSGRTGYTGELFF.

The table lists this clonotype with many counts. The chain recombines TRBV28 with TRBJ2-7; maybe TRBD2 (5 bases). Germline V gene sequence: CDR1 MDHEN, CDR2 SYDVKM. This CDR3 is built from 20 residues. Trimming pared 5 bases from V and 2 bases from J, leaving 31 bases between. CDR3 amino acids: CASSTVGGFKELERPYEQYF. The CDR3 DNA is TGTGCCAGCAGTACCGTAGGAGGTTTCAAGGAGCTGGAGCGTCCCTACGAGCAGTACTTC.

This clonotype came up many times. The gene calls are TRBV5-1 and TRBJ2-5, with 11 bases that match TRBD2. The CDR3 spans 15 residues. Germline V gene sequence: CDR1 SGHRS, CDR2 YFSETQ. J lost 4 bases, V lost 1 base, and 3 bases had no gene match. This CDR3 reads CASSLQLAGVETQYF. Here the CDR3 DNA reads TGCGCCAGCAGCTTGCAACTAGCGGGAGTAGAGACCCAGTACTTC. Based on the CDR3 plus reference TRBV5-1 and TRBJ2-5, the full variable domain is KAGVTQTPRYLIKTRGQQVTLSCSPISGHRSVSWYQQTPGQGLQFLFEYFSETQRNKGNFPGRFSGRQFSNSRSEMNVSTLELGDSALYLCASSLQLAGVETQYFGPGTRLLVL.

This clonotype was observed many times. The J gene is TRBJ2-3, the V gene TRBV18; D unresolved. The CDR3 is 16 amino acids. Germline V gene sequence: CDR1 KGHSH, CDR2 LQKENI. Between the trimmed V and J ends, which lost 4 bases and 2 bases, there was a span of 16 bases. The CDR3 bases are TGTGCCAGCTCACTTACAGAACTACTCTACACAGATACGCAGTATTTT. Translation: CASSLTELLYTDTQYF.

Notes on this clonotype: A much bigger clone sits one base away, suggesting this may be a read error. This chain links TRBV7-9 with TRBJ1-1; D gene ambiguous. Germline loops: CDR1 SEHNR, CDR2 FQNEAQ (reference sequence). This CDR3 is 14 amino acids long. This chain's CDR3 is CASSLTLGSTGAFF. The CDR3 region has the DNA TGTGCCAGCAGCTTGACCCTGGGTAGCACTGGAGCTTTCTTT.

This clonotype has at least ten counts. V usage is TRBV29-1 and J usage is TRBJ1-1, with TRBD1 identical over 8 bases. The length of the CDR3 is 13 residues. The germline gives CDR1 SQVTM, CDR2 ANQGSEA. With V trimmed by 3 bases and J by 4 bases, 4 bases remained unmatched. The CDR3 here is CSVDDRGGTEAFF. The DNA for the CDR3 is TGCAGCGTTGATGACAGGGGTGGCACTGAAGCTTTCTTT. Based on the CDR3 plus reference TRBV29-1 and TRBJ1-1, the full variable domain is SAVISQKPSRDICQRGTSLTIQCQVDSQVTMMFWYRQQPGQSLTLIATANQGSEATYESGFVIDKFPISRPNLTFSTLTVSNMSPEDSSIYLCSVDDRGGTEAFFGQGTRLTVV.

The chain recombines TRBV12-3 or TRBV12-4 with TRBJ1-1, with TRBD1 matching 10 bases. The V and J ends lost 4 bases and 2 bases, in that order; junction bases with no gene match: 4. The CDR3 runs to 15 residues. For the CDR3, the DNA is TGTGCCAGCAGTTCCCGACAGGGGGCTAACACTGAAGCTTTCTTT. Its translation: CASSSRQGANTEAFF.

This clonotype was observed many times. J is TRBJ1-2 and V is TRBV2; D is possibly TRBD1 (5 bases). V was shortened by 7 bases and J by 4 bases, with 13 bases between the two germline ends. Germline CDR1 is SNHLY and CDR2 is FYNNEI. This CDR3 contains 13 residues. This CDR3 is CASTVQGFYGYTF. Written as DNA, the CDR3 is TGTGCCAGCACGGTTCAGGGATTCTATGGCTACACCTTC.

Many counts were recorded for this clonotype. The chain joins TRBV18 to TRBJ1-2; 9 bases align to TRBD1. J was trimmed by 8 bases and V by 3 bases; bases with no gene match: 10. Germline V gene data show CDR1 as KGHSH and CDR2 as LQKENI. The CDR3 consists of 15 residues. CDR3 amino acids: CASSPPSGTGYGYTF. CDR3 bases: TGTGCCAGCTCACCCCCTTCCGGGACAGGGTACGGCTACACCTTC.

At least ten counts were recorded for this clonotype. The DNA for the CDR3 is TGCGCCAGCAGCTCGGGACAGGGAGTGCTCCTGGAAGGCTATGGCTACACCTTC. Translated: CASSSGQGVLLEGYGYTF. The chain is built from TRBV5-1 and TRBJ1-2, with 9 positions matching TRBD1. V gave up 3 bases and J gave up 4 bases; unmatched junction bases: 16. The CDR3 runs 18 residues. Germline CDR1 and CDR2: SGHRS and YFSETQ.

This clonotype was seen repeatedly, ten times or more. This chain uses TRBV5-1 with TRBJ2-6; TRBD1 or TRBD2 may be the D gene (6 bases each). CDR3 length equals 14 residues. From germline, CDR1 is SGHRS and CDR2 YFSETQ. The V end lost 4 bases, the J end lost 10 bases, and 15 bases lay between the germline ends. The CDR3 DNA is TGCGCCAGCAGCCTAGCGACAGGTCCGAACGTCCTGACTTTC. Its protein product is CASSLATGPNVLTF.

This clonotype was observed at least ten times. The CDR3 nucleotides read TGTGCCAGCAGTTTAAAGGGAACCCCTCCCGGGGAGCAGTACTTC. Residues: CASSLKGTPPGEQYF. This chain connects TRBV27 to TRBJ2-7; D unclear. V was trimmed by 2 bases and J by 7 bases, leaving 18 bases between them. There are 15 residues in the CDR3. The V gene's germline CDR1 is MNHEY and CDR2 SMNVEV (reference sequence).

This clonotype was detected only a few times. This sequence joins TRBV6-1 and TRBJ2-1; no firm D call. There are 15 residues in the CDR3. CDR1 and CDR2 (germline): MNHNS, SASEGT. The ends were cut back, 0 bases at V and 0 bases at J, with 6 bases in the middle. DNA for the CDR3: TGTGCCAGCAGTGAAGCCCCGACCTCCTACAATGAGCAGTTCTTC. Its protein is CASSEAPTSYNEQFF.

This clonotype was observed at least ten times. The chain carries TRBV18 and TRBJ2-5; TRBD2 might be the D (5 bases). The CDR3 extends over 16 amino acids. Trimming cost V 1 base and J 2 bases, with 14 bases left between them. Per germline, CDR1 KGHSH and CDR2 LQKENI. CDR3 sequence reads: CASSPRAASGQETQYF. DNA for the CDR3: TGTGCCAGCTCACCACGAGCCGCAAGCGGACAAGAGACCCAGTACTTC.

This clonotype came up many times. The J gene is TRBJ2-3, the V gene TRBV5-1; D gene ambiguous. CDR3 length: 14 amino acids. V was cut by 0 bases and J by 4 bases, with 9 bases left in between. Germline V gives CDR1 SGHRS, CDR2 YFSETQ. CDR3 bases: TGCGCCAGCAGCTTGGTACCAGTCGCAGATACGCAGTATTTT. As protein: CASSLVPVADTQYF. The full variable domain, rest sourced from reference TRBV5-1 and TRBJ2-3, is KAGVTQTPRYLIKTRGQQVTLSCSPISGHRSVSWYQQTPGQGLQFLFEYFSETQRNKGNFPGRFSGRQFSNSRSEMNVSTLELGDSALYLCASSLVPVADTQYFGPGTRLTVL.

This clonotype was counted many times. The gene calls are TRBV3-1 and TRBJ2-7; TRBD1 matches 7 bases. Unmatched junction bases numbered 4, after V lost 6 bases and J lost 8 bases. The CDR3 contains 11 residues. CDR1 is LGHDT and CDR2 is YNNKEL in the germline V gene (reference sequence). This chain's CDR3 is CASRQGEKQYF. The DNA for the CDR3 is TGTGCCAGCAGGCAGGGGGAAAAGCAGTACTTC.

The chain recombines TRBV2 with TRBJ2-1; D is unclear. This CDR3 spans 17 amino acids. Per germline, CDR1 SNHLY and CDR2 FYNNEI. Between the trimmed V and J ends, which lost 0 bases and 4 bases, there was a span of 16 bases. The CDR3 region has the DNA TGTGCCAGCAGTGAAGCGCTCGGTTACGGTCCGTACAATGAGCAGTTCTTC. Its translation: CASSEALGYGPYNEQFF.

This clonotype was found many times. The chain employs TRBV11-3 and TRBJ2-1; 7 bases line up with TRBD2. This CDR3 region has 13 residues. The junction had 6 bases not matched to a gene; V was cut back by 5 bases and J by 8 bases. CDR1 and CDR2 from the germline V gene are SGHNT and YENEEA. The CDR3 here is CASSLSGLDEQFF. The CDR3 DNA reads TGTGCCAGCAGCCTTAGCGGGCTAGATGAGCAGTTCTTC.

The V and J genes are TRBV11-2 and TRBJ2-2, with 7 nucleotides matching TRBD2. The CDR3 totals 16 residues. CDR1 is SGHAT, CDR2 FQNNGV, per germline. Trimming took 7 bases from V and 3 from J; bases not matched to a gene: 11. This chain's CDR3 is CASTLVLAGHTGELFF. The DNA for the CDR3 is TGTGCCAGCACCTTGGTCTTAGCGGGCCACACCGGGGAGCTGTTTTTT.

CDR3 in DNA: TGTGCCAGCTGGATGGACTCCTACCAAGAGACCCAGTACTTC. Protein sequence: CASWMDSYQETQYF. The chain recombines TRBV2 with TRBJ2-5, with a weak D call TRBD2 (5 bases). Germline V gene sequence: CDR1 SNHLY, CDR2 FYNNEI. Trimming shortened V by 8 bases and J by 0 bases, and 13 bases separated the two germline ends. The CDR3 extends over 14 amino acids.

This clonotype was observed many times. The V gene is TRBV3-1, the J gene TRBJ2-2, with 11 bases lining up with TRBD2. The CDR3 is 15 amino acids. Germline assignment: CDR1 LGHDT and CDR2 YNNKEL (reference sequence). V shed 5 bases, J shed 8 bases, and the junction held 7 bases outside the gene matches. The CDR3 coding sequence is TGTGCCAGCAGCGGGACTAGCGGCGGAACTGGGGAGCTGTTTTTT. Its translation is CASSGTSGGTGELFF.

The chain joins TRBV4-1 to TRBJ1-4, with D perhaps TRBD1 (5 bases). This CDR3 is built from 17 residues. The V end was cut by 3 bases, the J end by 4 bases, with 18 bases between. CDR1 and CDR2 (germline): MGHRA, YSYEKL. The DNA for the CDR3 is TGCGCCAGCAGCCAGCCAGGAGGGGCCTGGAATAATGAAAAACTGTTTTTT. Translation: CASSQPGGAWNNEKLFF.

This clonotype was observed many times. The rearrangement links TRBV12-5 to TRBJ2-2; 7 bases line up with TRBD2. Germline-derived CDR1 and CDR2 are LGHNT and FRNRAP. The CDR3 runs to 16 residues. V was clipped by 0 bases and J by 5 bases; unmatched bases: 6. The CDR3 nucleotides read TGTGCTAGTGGTTTGGTATATCGGCGGGAGACCGGGGAGCTGTTTTTT. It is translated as CASGLVYRRETGELFF.

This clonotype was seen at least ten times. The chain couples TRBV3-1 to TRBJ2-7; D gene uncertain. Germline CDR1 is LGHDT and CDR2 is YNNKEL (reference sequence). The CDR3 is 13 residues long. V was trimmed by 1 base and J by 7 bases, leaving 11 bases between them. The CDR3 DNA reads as TGTGCCAGCAGCCAAGGACCCCTGGGGGAGCAGTACTTC. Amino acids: CASSQGPLGEQYF.

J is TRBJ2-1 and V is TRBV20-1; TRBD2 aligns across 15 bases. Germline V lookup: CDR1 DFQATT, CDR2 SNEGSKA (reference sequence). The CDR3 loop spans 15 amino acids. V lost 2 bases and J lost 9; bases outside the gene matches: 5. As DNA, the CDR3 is TGCAGTGCTAGAAGGACTAGCGGGGGGGTGGGTGAGCAGTTCTTC. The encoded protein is CSARRTSGGVGEQFF.

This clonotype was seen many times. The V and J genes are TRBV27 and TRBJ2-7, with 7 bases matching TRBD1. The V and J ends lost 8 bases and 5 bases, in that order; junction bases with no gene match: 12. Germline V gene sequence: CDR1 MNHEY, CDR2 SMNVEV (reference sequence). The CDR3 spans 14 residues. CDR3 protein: CASGTLGQRHEQYF. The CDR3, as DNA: TGTGCCAGCGGTACTTTGGGACAGCGGCACGAGCAGTACTTC.

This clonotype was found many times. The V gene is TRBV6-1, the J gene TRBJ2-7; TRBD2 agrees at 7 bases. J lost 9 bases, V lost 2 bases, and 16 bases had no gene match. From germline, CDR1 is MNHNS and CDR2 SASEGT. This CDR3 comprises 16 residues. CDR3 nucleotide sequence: TGTGCCAGCAGTGAACCGGGAGGTAGCGGGTCAAGGAGGCAGTACTTC. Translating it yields CASSEPGGSGSRRQYF.

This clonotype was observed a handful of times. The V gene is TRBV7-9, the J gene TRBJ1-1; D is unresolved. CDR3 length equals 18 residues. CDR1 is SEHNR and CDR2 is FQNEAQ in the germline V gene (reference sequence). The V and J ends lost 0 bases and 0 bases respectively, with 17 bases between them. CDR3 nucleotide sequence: TGTGCCAGCAGCTTAGCGCGAGACATCTACTCCATGAACACTGAAGCTTTCTTT. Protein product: CASSLARDIYSMNTEAFF. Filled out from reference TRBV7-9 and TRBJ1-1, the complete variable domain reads DTGVSQNPRHKITKRGQNVTFRCDPISEHNRLYWYRQTLGQGPEFLTYFQNEAQLEKSRLLSDRFSAERPKGSFSTLEIQRTEQGDSAMYLCASSLARDIYSMNTEAFFGQGTRLTVV.